The rows below give T cell receptor beta chains drawn from one sample of a study of blood T cell repertoires in COVID-19. Data came from immunoSEQ multiplex PCR; TCRdb stores just in-frame clones and leaves some out. The repertoire consists of 70,000 to 90,000 clones, with 75% to 90% occurring once and the leading ten covering about 7.7%. The sample comprised peripheral blood. All receptors derive from a man in his 60s with acute or convalescent COVID-19. Both conserved end residues are part of each CDR3. The order of the fields is J gene, V gene, D gene, clone size, CDR3 DNA, CDR3 protein. D genes are given only for firm matches. Only part of the rows carry a size: once, few, many, or a class if the clone is expanded.

TRBJ2-3	TRBV9	.	.	TGTGCCAGCAGCTCGAGGACGGGGAATAGAGTAGTGAGTACGCAGTATTTT	CASSSRTGNRVVSTQYF
TRBJ2-1	TRBV27	TRBD2	.	TGTGCCAGCAGCTCCGGGACTAGCGGGAGCCGCACCTCCTACAATGAGCAGTTCTTC	CASSSGTSGSRTSYNEQFF
TRBJ2-1	TRBV18	TRBD2	.	TGTGCCAGCTCTCCGCGGGGGGGCCTCTACAATGAGCAGTTCTTC	CASSPRGGLYNEQFF
TRBJ1-2	TRBV13	.	.	TGTGCCAGCAGCTTAGCACGACAGGAGAACTATGGCTACACCTTC	CASSLARQENYGYTF
TRBJ2-1	TRBV6-6	TRBD2	.	TGTGCCAGCAGCTTGCTAGCGGGAGCTAGTGCGCAGTTCTTC	CASSLLAGASAQFF
TRBJ1-2	TRBV7-9	.	once	TGTGCCAGCAGCTTAGCGGCAGGGAATGGCTACACCTTC	CASSLAAGNGYTF
TRBJ2-2	TRBV6-5	.	.	TGTGCCAGCAGAGGGAGGTTTGATGCCGGGGAGCTGTTTTTT	CASRGRFDAGELFF
TRBJ2-3	TRBV5-1	.	few	TGCGCCAGCCCCTTTTATCTCCCCACAAGCACAGATACGCAGTATTTT	CASPFYLPTSTDTQYF
TRBJ2-6	TRBV7-6	TRBD1	.	TGTGCCAGCAGCTTGGCGGGACAGGGTTCCGTCCTGACTTTC	CASSLAGQGSVLTF
TRBJ1-1	TRBV25-1	TRBD1	.	TGTGCCAGCAGTGAAACAGGGGGTGCTTTCTTT	CASSETGGAFF
TRBJ2-1	TRBV11-1	.	.	TGTGCCAGCAGCCCGGGTAATGAGCAGTTCTTC	CASSPGNEQFF
TRBJ1-1	TRBV5-6	.	.	TGTGCCAGCAGCTTGGTACACGATTTCACTGAAGCTTTCTTT	CASSLVHDFTEAFF
TRBJ2-1	TRBV11-2	TRBD2	.	TGTGCCAGCAGACCTCTAGCGGGAGCCTACAATGAGCAGTTCTTC	CASRPLAGAYNEQFF
TRBJ2-3	TRBV5-1	TRBD2	.	TGCGCCAGCACCCTGCTAGCGGGCGCCACAGATACGCAGTATTTT	CASTLLAGATDTQYF
TRBJ2-7	TRBV14	.	.	TGTGCCAGCAGCCAAGTGCGAGCGAGGGAGCAGTACTTC	CASSQVRAREQYF
TRBJ1-3	TRBV6-5	.	.	TGTGCCAGCACCCCCCCGGCTGGAAACACCATATATTTT	CASTPPAGNTIYF
TRBJ2-5	TRBV21-1	.	.	TGTGCCAGCGGTCCCGGGACAGATGAAGAGACCCAGTACTTC	CASGPGTDEETQYF